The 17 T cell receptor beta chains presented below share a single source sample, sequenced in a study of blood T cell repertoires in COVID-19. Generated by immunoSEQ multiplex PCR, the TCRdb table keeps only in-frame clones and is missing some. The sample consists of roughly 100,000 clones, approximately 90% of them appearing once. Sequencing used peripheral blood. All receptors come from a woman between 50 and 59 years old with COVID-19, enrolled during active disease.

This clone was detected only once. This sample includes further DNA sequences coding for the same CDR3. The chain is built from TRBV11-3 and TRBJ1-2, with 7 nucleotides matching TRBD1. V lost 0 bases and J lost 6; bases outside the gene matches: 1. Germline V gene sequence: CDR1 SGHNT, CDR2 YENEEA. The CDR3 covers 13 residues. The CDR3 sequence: CASSLDRGNGYTF. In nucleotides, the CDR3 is TGTGCCAGCAGCTTAGACAGGGGGAATGGCTACACCTTC.

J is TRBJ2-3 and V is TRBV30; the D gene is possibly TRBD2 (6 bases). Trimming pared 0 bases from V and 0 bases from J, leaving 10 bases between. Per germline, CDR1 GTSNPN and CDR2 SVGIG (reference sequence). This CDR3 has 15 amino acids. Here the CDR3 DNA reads TGTGCCTGGAGTGTCGGGGGAGCTAGCACAGATACGCAGTATTTT. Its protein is CAWSVGGASTDTQYF.

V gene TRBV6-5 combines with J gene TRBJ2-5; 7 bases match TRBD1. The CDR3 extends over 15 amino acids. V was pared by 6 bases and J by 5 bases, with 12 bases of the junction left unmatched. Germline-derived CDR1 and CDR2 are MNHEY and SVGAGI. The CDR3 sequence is CASSNGQDDLETQYF. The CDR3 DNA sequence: TGTGCCAGCAGCAACGGACAGGATGATTTGGAGACCCAGTACTTC.

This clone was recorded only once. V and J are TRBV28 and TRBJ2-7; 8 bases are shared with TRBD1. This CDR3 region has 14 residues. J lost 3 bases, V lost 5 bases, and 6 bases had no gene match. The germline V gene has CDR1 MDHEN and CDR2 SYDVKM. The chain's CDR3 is CASSIGQGGYEQYF. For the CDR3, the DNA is TGTGCCAGCAGTATCGGACAGGGAGGCTACGAGCAGTACTTC. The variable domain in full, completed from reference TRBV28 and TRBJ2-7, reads DVKVTQSSRYLVKRTGEKVFLECVQDMDHENMFWYRQDPGLGLRLIYFSYDVKMKEKGDIPEGYSVSREKKERFSLILESASTNQTSMYLCASSIGQGGYEQYFGPGTRLTVT.

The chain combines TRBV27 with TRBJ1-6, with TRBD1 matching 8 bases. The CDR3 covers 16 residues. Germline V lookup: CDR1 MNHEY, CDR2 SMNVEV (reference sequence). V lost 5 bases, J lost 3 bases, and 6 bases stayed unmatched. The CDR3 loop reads CASSGGGTGYNSPLHF. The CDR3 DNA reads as TGTGCCAGCAGTGGAGGTGGGACAGGCTATAATTCACCCCTCCACTTT.

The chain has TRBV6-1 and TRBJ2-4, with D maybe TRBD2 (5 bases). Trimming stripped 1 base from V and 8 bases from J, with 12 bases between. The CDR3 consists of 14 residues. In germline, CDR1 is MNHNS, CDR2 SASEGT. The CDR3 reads CASSEGSRAHIQYF. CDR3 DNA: TGTGCCAGCAGTGAAGGCTCGAGGGCACACATTCAGTACTTC.

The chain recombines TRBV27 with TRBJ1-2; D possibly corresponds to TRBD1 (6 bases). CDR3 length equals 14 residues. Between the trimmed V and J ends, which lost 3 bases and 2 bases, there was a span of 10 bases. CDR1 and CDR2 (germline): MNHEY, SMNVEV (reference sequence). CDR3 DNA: TGTGCCAGCAGTTTTGGGACATCCAACTATGGCTACACCTTC. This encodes CASSFGTSNYGYTF.

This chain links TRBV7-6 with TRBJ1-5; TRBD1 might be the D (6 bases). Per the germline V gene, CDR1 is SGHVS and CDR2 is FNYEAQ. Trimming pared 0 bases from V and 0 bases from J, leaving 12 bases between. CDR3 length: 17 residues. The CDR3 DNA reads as TGTGCCAGCAGCTTAGCTCTCGACAGGCTTAGCAATCAGCCCCAGCATTTT. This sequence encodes CASSLALDRLSNQPQHF.

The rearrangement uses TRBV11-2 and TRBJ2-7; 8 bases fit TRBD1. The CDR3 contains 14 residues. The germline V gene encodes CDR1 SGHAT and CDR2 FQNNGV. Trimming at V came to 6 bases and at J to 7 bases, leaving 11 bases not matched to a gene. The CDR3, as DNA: TGTGCCAGCAGAACAGTGCAGGGGGCAAGGGAGCAGTACTTC. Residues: CASRTVQGAREQYF.

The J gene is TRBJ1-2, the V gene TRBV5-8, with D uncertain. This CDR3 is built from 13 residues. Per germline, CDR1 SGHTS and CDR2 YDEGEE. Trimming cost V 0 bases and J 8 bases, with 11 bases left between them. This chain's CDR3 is CASSLEHPGGYTF. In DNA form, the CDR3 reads TGTGCCAGCAGCTTGGAACATCCAGGCGGCTACACCTTC.

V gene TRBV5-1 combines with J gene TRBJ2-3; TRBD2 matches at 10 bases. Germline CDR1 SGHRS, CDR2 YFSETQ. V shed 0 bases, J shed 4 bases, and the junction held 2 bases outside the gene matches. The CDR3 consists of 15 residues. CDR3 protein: CASSLGAGGADTQYF. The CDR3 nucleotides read TGCGCCAGCAGCTTGGGAGCGGGGGGGGCAGATACGCAGTATTTT.

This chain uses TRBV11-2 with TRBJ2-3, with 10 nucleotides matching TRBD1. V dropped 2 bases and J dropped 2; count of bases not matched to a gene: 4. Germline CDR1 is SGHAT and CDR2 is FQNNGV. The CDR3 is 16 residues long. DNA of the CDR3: TGTGCCAGCAGCTTAATGGGGACAGGGGTCACAGATACGCAGTATTTT. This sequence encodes CASSLMGTGVTDTQYF.

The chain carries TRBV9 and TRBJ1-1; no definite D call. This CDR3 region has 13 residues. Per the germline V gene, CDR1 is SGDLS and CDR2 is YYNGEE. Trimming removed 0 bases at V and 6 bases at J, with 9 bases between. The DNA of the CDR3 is TGTGCCAGCAGCGTAGGTGGCACAGCTGAAGCTTTCTTT. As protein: CASSVGGTAEAFF.

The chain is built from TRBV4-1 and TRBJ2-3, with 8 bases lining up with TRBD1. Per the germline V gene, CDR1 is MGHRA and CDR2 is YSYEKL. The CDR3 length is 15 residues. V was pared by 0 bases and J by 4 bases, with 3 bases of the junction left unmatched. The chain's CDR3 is CASSQDGQGPDTQYF. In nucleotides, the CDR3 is TGCGCCAGCAGCCAAGACGGACAGGGTCCAGATACGCAGTATTTT.

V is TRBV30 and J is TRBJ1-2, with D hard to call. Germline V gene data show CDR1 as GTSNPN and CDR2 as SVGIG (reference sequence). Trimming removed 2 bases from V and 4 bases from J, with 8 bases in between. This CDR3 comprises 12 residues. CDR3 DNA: TGTGCCTGGAGTCTGGGCGTCTATGGCTACACCTTC. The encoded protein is CAWSLGVYGYTF.

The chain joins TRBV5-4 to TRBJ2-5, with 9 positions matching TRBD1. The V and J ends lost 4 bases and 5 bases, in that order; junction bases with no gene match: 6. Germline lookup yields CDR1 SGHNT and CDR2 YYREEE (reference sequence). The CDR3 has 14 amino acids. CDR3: CASSPTGGEETQYF. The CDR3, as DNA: TGTGCCAGCAGCCCCACAGGGGGCGAGGAGACCCAGTACTTC. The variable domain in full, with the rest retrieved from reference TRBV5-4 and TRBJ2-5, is ETGVTQSPTHLIKTRGQQVTLRCSSQSGHNTVSWYQQALGQGPQFIFQYYREEENGRGNFPPRFSGLQFPNYSSELNVNALELDDSALYLCASSPTGGEETQYFGPGTRLLVL.

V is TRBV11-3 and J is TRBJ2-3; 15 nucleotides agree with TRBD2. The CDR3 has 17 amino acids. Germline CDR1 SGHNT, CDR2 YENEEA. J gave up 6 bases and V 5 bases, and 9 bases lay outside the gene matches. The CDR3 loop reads CASSTRTSGGAPDTQYF. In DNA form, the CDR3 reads TGTGCCAGCAGCACCCGGACTAGCGGGGGGGCCCCCGATACGCAGTATTTT.